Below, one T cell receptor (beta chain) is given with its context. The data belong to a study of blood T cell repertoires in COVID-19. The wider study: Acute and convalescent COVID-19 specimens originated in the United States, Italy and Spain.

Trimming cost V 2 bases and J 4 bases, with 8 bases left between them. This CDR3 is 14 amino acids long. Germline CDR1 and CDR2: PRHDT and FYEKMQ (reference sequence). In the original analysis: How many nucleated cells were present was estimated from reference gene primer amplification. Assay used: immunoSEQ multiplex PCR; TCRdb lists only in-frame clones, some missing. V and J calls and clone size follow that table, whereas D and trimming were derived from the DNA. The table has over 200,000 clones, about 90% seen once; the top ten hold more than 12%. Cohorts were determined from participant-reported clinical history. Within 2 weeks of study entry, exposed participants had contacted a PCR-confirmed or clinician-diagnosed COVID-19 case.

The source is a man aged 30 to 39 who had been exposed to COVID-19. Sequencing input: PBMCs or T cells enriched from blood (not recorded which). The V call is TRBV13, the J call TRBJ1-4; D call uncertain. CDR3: CASSLRSVNEKLFF. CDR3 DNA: TGTGCCAGCAGCTTACGGTCTGTTAATGAAAAACTGTTTTTT.